This entry features one TCR beta chain sequence. Assay: immunoSEQ multiplex PCR; the TCRdb copy retains only in-frame clones and omits some. Counted here are around 150,000 clones, roughly 80% occurring once; the ten biggest clones make up about 8.3%. V lost 6 bases and J lost 5; bases outside the gene matches: 4. This CDR3 has 13 amino acids. The data belong to a study of blood T cell repertoires in COVID-19. Overall study context: Samples representing acute and convalescent COVID-19 were sourced from the United States, Italy and Spain. PBMCs, B-cell-depleted T cells, or T cells were the source of the cDNA or gDNA that made up the material.

The sequenced material came from peripheral blood. The chain couples TRBV12-3 or TRBV12-4 to TRBJ2-5; 9 bases align to TRBD1. The sequence came from a man between 60 and 75 years old with acute or convalescent COVID-19. In DNA form, the CDR3 reads TGTGCCAGCAGACAGGGGGCGCGGGAGACCCAGTACTTC. It specifies CASRQGARETQYF.